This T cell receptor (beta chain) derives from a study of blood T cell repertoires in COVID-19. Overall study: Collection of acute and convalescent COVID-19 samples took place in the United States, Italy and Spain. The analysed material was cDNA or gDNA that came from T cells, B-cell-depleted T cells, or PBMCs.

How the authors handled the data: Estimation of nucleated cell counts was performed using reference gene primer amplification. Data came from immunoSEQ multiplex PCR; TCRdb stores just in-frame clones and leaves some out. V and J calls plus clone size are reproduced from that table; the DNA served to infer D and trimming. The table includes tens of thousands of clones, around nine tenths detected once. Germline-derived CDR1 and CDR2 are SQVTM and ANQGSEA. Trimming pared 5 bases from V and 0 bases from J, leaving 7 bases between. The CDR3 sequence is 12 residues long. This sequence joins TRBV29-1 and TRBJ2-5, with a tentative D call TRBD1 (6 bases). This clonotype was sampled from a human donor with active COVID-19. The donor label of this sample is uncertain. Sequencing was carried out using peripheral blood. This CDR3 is CSVRTDQETQYF. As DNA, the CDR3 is TGCAGCGTTCGGACAGACCAAGAGACCCAGTACTTC.